Listed here are 20 T cell receptor beta chains from one sample, sequenced in a study of T cell clonotyping in hematopoietic cell transplantation. Using immunoSEQ multiplex PCR, the repertoire was profiled, and TCRdb retains in-frame clones only, with some absent. In the table there are roughly 80,000 clones, roughly 95% of which are singletons. Time point specified: recipient sample about 28 days before transplant, after cytoreduction. The starting material was peripheral blood mononuclear cells, obtained before stem cell transplant. Receptor source: a woman aged 50 to 60 with acute myeloid leukemia. Some clones in this sample may be carry-over from other donors' samples.

The gene calls are TRBV6-4 and TRBJ2-1, with a possible D match to TRBD2 (5 bases). CDR1 is MRHNA and CDR2 is SNTAGT in the germline V gene. Between the trimmed V and J ends, which lost 2 bases and 4 bases, there was a span of 6 bases. This CDR3 is 13 amino acids long. The CDR3 here is CASSDGEYNEQFF. CDR3 DNA sequence: TGTGCCAGCAGTGACGGGGAGTACAATGAGCAGTTCTTC.

This chain connects TRBV4-2 to TRBJ1-2; D remains unclear. CDR3 size: 16 residues. The V gene lost 1 base and the J gene lost 5 bases, with 17 bases spanning the gap. Germline loops: CDR1 LGHNA, CDR2 YNFKEQ. The CDR3 nucleotides are TGTGCCAGCAGCCAAGCATCCCGGGCTACGGGGTATGGCTACACCTTC. Translation gives CASSQASRATGYGYTF.

The CDR3 DNA follows: TGTGCCTGGAGTGTACTTATTACCCCGGGGGCTTTCTTT. It is translated as CAWSVLITPGAFF. This rearrangement joins TRBV30 to TRBJ1-1; D uncertain. Germline V gene sequence: CDR1 GTSNPN, CDR2 SVGIG (reference sequence). This CDR3 is 13 amino acids long. V was pared by 0 bases and J by 11 bases, with 16 bases between.

The rearrangement links TRBV10-3 to TRBJ1-5; D may be TRBD1 (6 bases). The germline gives CDR1 ENHRY, CDR2 SYGVKD. The CDR3 covers 15 residues. Trimming stripped 0 bases from V and 2 bases from J, with 8 bases between. The CDR3 bases are TGTGCCATCAGTGAGTCCAACAGGGGCAATCAGCCCCAGCATTTT. This codes for CAISESNRGNQPQHF.

V usage is TRBV27 and J usage is TRBJ1-1, with 10 nucleotides matching TRBD1. The length of the CDR3 is 15 residues. Looked up from germline, CDR1 is MNHEY and CDR2 is SMNVEV (reference sequence). Unmatched junction bases numbered 5, after V lost 6 bases and J lost 1 base. Here the CDR3 reads CASSLDRGPNTEAFF. The DNA for the CDR3 is TGTGCCAGCAGCCTTGACAGGGGGCCGAACACTGAAGCTTTCTTT.

The chain has TRBV29-1 and TRBJ1-2, with D unclear. The CDR3 covers 13 residues. From germline, CDR1 is SQVTM and CDR2 ANQGSEA. V gave up 1 base and J gave up 4 bases, with 10 bases separating them. In nucleotides, the CDR3 is TGCAGCGTTGAAGTACGGTCCCTCTATGGCTACACCTTC. Protein: CSVEVRSLYGYTF.

The V gene is TRBV7-9, the J gene TRBJ1-1; a weak D match, TRBD1 (5 bases). This CDR3 has 14 residues. Germline CDR1 is SEHNR and CDR2 is FQNEAQ (reference sequence). V was clipped by 3 bases and J by 1 base, with 9 bases between them. The CDR3, as DNA: TGTGCCAGCAGCTTTGAGGGGCCGAACACTGAAGCTTTCTTT. Translation: CASSFEGPNTEAFF.

The chain carries TRBV19 and TRBJ1-2; possibly TRBD1 for D (5 bases). The CDR3 is 13 residues long. CDR1 is LNHDA, CDR2 SQIVND, per germline (reference sequence). Trimming stripped 2 bases from V and 7 bases from J, with 11 bases between. This CDR3 is CASSIQGLFGYTF. The CDR3, as DNA: TGTGCCAGTAGTATACAGGGTCTGTTTGGCTACACCTTC. The variable domain in full, completed from reference TRBV19 and TRBJ1-2, reads DGGITQSPKYLFRKEGQNVTLSCEQNLNHDAMYWYRQDPGQGLRLIYYSQIVNDFQKGDIAEGYSVSREKKESFPLTVTSAQKNPTAFYLCASSIQGLFGYTFGSGTRLTVV.

This sequence joins TRBV30 and TRBJ1-5; D call uncertain. Germline CDR1 reads GTSNPN; CDR2 reads SVGIG (reference sequence). The length of the CDR3 is 15 residues. V lost 2 bases and J lost 4, with 15 bases in between. CDR3 amino acids: CAWSSQTPGNQPQHF. In nucleotides, the CDR3 is TGTGCCTGGAGTTCACAGACACCGGGTAATCAGCCCCAGCATTTT.

The V call is TRBV7-9, the J call TRBJ1-1, with 8 bases matching TRBD1. There are 13 residues in the CDR3. Germline V gene lookup returns CDR1 SEHNR and CDR2 FQNEAQ (reference sequence). V shed 5 bases, J shed 4 bases, and the junction held 3 bases outside the gene matches. For the CDR3, the DNA is TGTGCCAGCAGCCAGACAGGGGTCACTGAAGCTTTCTTT. Its translation: CASSQTGVTEAFF.

This chain joins TRBV5-1 and TRBJ1-1; D is undetermined. The CDR3 length is 14 residues. V gave up 1 base and J gave up 5 bases, with 12 bases separating them. Germline V gene sequence: CDR1 SGHRS, CDR2 YFSETQ. In DNA form, the CDR3 reads TGCGCCAGCAGCTTGCTGGGTGAGGTGACTGAAGCTTTCTTT. Encoded protein: CASSLLGEVTEAFF.

V usage is TRBV29-1 and J usage is TRBJ1-4; unclear D gene. The CDR3 runs 12 residues. Germline V lookup: CDR1 SQVTM, CDR2 ANQGSEA. V was shortened by 1 base and J by 8 bases, with 8 bases between the two germline ends. The CDR3 sequence: CSVEAAGEKLFF. As DNA, the CDR3 is TGCAGCGTTGAAGCGGCGGGGGAAAAACTGTTTTTT.

This chain joins TRBV7-8 and TRBJ2-1; TRBD2 agrees at 9 bases. The CDR3 length is 17 residues. The V segment lost 3 bases and the J segment 4 bases; nucleotides outside the gene matches: 10. Germline V lookup: CDR1 SGHVS, CDR2 FQNEAQ. The CDR3 nucleotides are TGTGCCAGCAGCTTGGGGGCTAGCGGGAAGCCATACAATGAGCAGTTCTTC. As protein: CASSLGASGKPYNEQFF.

The chain is built from TRBV15 and TRBJ2-7; D is uncertain. The V gene lost 1 base and the J gene lost 2 bases, with 9 bases spanning the gap. Per germline, CDR1 LNHNV and CDR2 YYDKDF (reference sequence). The CDR3 covers 14 residues. In DNA form, the CDR3 reads TGTGCCACCAGCAGAGGGCTGGCCCCCTACGAGCAGTACTTC. Protein sequence: CATSRGLAPYEQYF. Supplemented by reference TRBV15 and TRBJ2-7, the full variable domain reads DAMVIQNPRYQVTQFGKPVTLSCSQTLNHNVMYWYQQKSSQAPKLLFHYYDKDFNNEADTPDNFQSRRPNTSFCFLDIRSPGLGDTAMYLCATSRGLAPYEQYFGPGTRLTVT.

This clone has only one observation. Here the CDR3 reads CASSFDVNQPQHF. CDR3 in DNA: TGTGCCAGCAGCTTCGATGTAAATCAGCCCCAGCATTTT. This rearrangement joins TRBV7-9 to TRBJ1-5; no reliable D call. Germline values: CDR1 SEHNR, CDR2 FQNEAQ (reference sequence). The CDR3 has 13 amino acids. Deletions cut 3 bases from V and 4 bases from J, with 7 bases between.

The V gene is TRBV2, the J gene TRBJ1-4; TRBD1 is a possible D gene (6 bases). Germline CDR1 and CDR2: SNHLY and FYNNEI. Trimming stripped 6 bases from V and 5 bases from J, with 10 bases between. The length of the CDR3 is 13 residues. In DNA form, the CDR3 reads TGTGCCAGCAGGAGGACAGAGAATGAAAAACTGTTTTTT. Its translation is CASRRTENEKLFF.

The chain carries TRBV6-1 and TRBJ2-2; 7 positions agree with TRBD1. The CDR3 loop spans 13 amino acids. Trimming removed 9 bases from V and 5 bases from J; junction bases left unmatched: 6. The V gene's germline CDR1 is MNHNS and CDR2 SASEGT. CDR3 residues: CASRNRGTGELFF. Written as DNA, the CDR3 is TGTGCCAGTAGGAACAGGGGAACCGGGGAGCTGTTTTTT.

The chain couples TRBV6-1 to TRBJ2-5, with D unresolved. In germline, CDR1 is MNHNS, CDR2 SASEGT. Trimming took 8 bases from V and 5 from J, leaving 15 bases between them. This CDR3 contains 13 residues. The CDR3 spells CASGLAAWETQYF. The CDR3 DNA sequence: TGTGCCAGCGGTTTGGCAGCGTGGGAGACCCAGTACTTC.

The chain employs TRBV6-1 and TRBJ2-1, with no clear D. The V gene's germline CDR1 is MNHNS and CDR2 SASEGT. The CDR3 has 12 residues. Trimming stripped 7 bases from V and 4 bases from J, with 8 bases between. The CDR3 here is CASKQFYNEQFF. In DNA form, the CDR3 reads TGTGCCAGCAAACAGTTTTACAATGAGCAGTTCTTC.

The chain has TRBV7-9 and TRBJ2-2; 8 nucleotides line up with TRBD1. With 5 bases clipped from V and 9 bases from J, the junction kept 8 bases outside the gene matches. This CDR3 has 14 residues. From germline, CDR1 is SEHNR and CDR2 FQNEAQ (reference sequence). The CDR3 DNA sequence: TGTGCCAGCAGCCACAATGACAGGGGTAGGGAGCTGTTTTTT. Translation gives CASSHNDRGRELFF.